The entry that follows covers one T cell receptor (beta chain) sequence. There is no known antigen for this receptor. Base quality data are lacking; no much larger clone is found one base away. This entry belongs to a study of PD-L1 blockade in urothelial cancer (dated by TCRdb to 2017 to 2019). Looking at the study overall: Therapy was started at some point between 2014 and 2016 for all patients, and atezolizumab 1,200 mg was administered intravenously every 3 weeks. Twenty-five of 29 patients were males with bladder-origin urothelial cancer, and 18 of 29 reported a prior smoking history. An ECOG performance status of 0 or 1 was recorded for the patients, and 0 to 3 prior chemotherapy regimens had been received by the patients. Blood samples were analyzed 3 weeks after the start of treatment (second dose) and 6 weeks after the start of treatment. A median of about 150,000 T cells and around 81,000 unique TCRs was obtained from blood samples, and a median clonality of 0.080 was observed. The study, an exploratory multi-omic analysis, examined somatic, immune and clinical correlates of response to PD-L1 blockade with atezolizumab in urothelial cancer. TCR sequencing covered pretreatment tumor samples and matched, serially collected peripheral blood taken before and after atezolizumab treatment. Progression-free survival longer than 6 months counted as durable clinical benefit, and TCR features were additionally tested against both progression-free and overall survival. In the same patients, pretreatment tumors underwent whole exome sequencing and RNA sequencing in addition to TCR sequencing. Durable clinical benefit was achieved by nine patients and was not achieved by 20 patients. Pretreatment blood TCR-seq was available for about 27 patients, at least one posttreatment blood collection was obtained for 24 patients, and tumor TCR-seq was available for 24 patients. General findings and caveats noted by the study authors: At 3 weeks after the start of treatment, tumor-associated TCR clones in peripheral blood had expanded more in patients with durable benefit (n ≈ 20, p = 0.022). Improved progression-free and overall survival was associated with having pretreatment peripheral blood TCR clonality below the median. Small sample size (n of about 30) and many exploratory analyses mean the results are intended to be hypothesis-generating.

The cysteine opens and the phenylalanine closes a CDR3 of 15 amino acids. Only the CDR3 DNA stays, 45 bases, in frame from base 1. Germline trimming amounts to 1 base on V and 5 bases on J, with 4 as the count of junction bases outside the gene matches. The germline V gene specifies KGHSH as CDR1 and LQKENI as CDR2. Synthetic TCR analog templates were spiked into each PCR to estimate absolute template abundance from read counts. The immunoSEQ assay was used to amplify TCRbeta CDR3 regions from genomic DNA with bias-controlled V and J gene primers. Sequencing of rearranged TCRbeta segments was performed at approximately 20X coverage. The authors' pipeline ran thus. Sequencing errors were corrected by clustering and CDR3s were annotated against IMGT to assign V, D and J genes. Downstream analyses used only productive TCRbeta rearrangements, leaving out any out-of-frame or stop-codon sequences. Clonality was calculated as one minus the Shannon entropy normalized by the log of the number of unique productive sequences. Clones differing between time points or between blood and tumor were identified by Fisher's exact test with Benjamini-Hochberg correction at adjusted p below 0.01. TCRdb obtained this table from immuneACCESS and retained in-frame rearrangements with V and J assigned. These tables miss some clones; where compared with another copy, unresolved V genes account for less than half of the shortfall, and the remainder is unexplained. That table is the source of V, J and clone size, and D and trimming were worked out from the DNA. The sample profile shows about 43,000 clones; over 75% of them were found once. Jointly, the top ten make up around 15% of the sample.

The sample's time point label, decoded: pretreatment peripheral blood. A total of roughly 30 patients with locally advanced or metastatic urothelial carcinoma, treated at Memorial Sloan Kettering on a trial protocol, made up the cohort. Peripheral blood mononuclear cells were collected pretreatment and during treatment, at between 1 and 8 total time points per patient. The Qiagen DNeasy Blood extraction kit was used to purify genomic DNA from total PBMCs and tumor samples. PBMCs were collected pretreatment and during treatment, and were isolated and stored as previously described. The source of this sequence is a man aged 60-69 years with urothelial cancer. Recombination linked TRBV18 to TRBJ1-1; TRBD1 aligns with 10 central bases. Source: PBMCs, taken around atezolizumab (anti-PD-L1) treatment. The encoded CDR3 is CASSPRQGAGTEAFF. In nucleotide form, the sequence is TGTGCCAGCTCACCACGACAGGGGGCGGGAACTGAAGCTTTCTTT.